The subject of this entry is one T cell receptor (beta chain). Antigen unknown. Regarding time point: patch test 1, 2 weeks after DPC sensitization. Treatment indicated: therapeutic diphenylcyclopropenone sensitization with weekly scalp DPC. The data derive from a study of human T cells and chemical hapten exposure. Study-level information: Per-sample TCR yield variation was attributed mainly to small pooled library volume differences.

There are 13 residues in the CDR3. V lost 7 bases and J lost 3; bases outside the gene matches: 2. Germline assignment: CDR1 SQVTM and CDR2 ANQGSEA. One entry per CDR3 protein, called by TCRdb with MiXCR from the RACE reads. The sample records about 110,000 distinct CDR3 sequences, 8% to 13% being singletons. General study findings and limits: TCRs at a frequency above 1 in 1000 stayed unchanged with DPC sensitization. Compared to controls, expanded TCRs made significantly more large clusters of similar CDR3s. Having alopecia, donors may respond immunologically unlike healthy people.

The gene calls are TRBV29-1 and TRBJ2-2, with 10 bases that match TRBD1. The receptor comes from a woman aged 40 to 50 with alopecia areata. Some clones in this sample may be carry-over from other donors' samples. The starting material was whole blood, obtained in connection with sensitization to the hapten diphenylcyclopropenone (DPC). DNA for the CDR3: TGCAGCGGCGGACAGGGGGACACCGGGGAGCTGTTTTTT. Protein product: CSGGQGDTGELFF.